The 5 T cell receptor beta chains listed next were all sequenced from one sample in a study of cytomegalovirus exposure and HLA in healthy donors listed by TCRdb under 2017. Libraries were prepared through the immunoSEQ multiplex PCR assay. For the multiplex PCR, a mixture combining 60 forward primers for TCR Vbeta segments and 13 reverse primers for TCR Jbeta segments was used. In TCRdb, the immuneACCESS table is reduced to in-frame sequences with V and J assigned. These tables do not hold every clone; where another copy was compared, an unresolved V gene accounts for under half, and the others remain unexplained. In all, the sample holds roughly 100,000 clones, and 65% to 85% of those were seen once. The ten largest clones represent about 3.8% of the sample. Material: PBMCs. The receptor source for this set is a man aged 45-60 years in good health and CMV-seronegative.

This clone came up a few times. This chain links TRBV6-6 with TRBJ1-4; 7 bases match TRBD1. Trimming took 6 bases from V and 4 from J; bases not matched to a gene: 5. CDR1 MNHNY and CDR2 SVGAGI come from the germline V gene (reference sequence). The CDR3 covers 14 residues. For the CDR3, the DNA is TGTGCCAGCAGATCGGGACAGCTTAATGAAAAACTGTTTTTT. Translating gives CASRSGQLNEKLFF.

The gene calls are TRBV25-1 and TRBJ1-2; maybe TRBD1 (5 bases). The V end lost 3 bases, the J end lost 7 bases, and 12 bases lay between the germline ends. CDR1 and CDR2 from the germline V gene are MGHDK and SYGVNS. CDR3 length equals 13 residues. In DNA, the CDR3 is TGTGCCAGCAGTGACCTCGGGGGACCTGGCTACACCTTC. This encodes CASSDLGGPGYTF.

The chain links TRBV5-6 to TRBJ2-7, with D maybe TRBD2 (5 bases). Per germline, CDR1 SGHDT and CDR2 YYEEEE. V gave up 0 bases and J gave up 1 base, with 17 bases separating them. The CDR3 runs 17 residues. The CDR3 region is CASSLEGVGFISYEQYF. In nucleotides, the CDR3 is TGTGCCAGCAGCTTGGAGGGAGTAGGGTTTATTTCCTACGAGCAGTACTTC.

The rearrangement joins TRBV29-1 to TRBJ1-1; TRBD1 might be the D (5 bases). Trimming shortened V by 7 bases and J by 1 base, and 19 bases separated the two germline ends. This CDR3 spans 15 amino acids. The germline CDR1 and CDR2 sequences are SQVTM and ANQGSEA. The CDR3 spells CSGRVGGYGNTEAFF. The CDR3, as DNA: TGCAGCGGGAGGGTTGGGGGATATGGGAACACTGAAGCTTTCTTT.

The V gene is TRBV11-3, the J gene TRBJ2-6; TRBD2 might be the D (5 bases). CDR1 is SGHNT and CDR2 is YENEEA in the germline V gene. CDR3 length: 16 residues. Trimming took 1 base from V and 0 from J, leaving 7 bases between them. CDR3 DNA: TGTGCCAGCAGCTTAGGGAGGAGCTCTGGGGCCAACGTCCTGACTTTC. It specifies CASSLGRSSGANVLTF.